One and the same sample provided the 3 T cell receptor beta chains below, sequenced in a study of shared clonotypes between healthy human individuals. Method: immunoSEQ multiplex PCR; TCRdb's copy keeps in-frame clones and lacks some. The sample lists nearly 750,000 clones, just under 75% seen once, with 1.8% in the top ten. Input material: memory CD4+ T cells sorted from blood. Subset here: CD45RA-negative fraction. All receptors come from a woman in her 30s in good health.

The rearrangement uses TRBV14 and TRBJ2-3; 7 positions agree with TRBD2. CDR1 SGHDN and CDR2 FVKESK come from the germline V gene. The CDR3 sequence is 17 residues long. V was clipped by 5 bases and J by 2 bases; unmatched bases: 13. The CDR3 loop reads CASSIREGLADTDTQYF. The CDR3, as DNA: TGTGCCAGCAGCATCAGGGAAGGGCTAGCGGACACAGATACGCAGTATTTT.

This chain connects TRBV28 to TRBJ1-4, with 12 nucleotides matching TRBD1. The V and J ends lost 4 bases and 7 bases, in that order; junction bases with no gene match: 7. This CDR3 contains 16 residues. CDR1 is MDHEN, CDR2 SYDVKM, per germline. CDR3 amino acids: CASSSPGTGGFEKLFF. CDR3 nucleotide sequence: TGTGCCAGCAGTTCTCCCGGGACAGGGGGCTTTGAAAAACTGTTTTTT.

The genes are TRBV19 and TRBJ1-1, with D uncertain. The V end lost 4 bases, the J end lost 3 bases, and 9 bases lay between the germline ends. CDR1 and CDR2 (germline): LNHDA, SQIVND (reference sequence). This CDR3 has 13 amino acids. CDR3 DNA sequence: TGTGCCAGTAGTAGAGAACGGGACACTGAAGCTTTCTTT. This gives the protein CASSRERDTEAFF.